This TCR beta chain was observed in a study of cytomegalovirus exposure and HLA in healthy donors. There are 13 residues in the CDR3. Per the germline V gene, CDR1 is MNHNY and CDR2 is SVGAGI (reference sequence). The V and J ends lost 5 bases and 8 bases respectively, with 15 bases between them. The PCR employed 60 Vbeta primers together with 13 Jbeta primers. Measured with immunoSEQ multiplex PCR; TCRdb has only the in-frame clones, and not every one. Of roughly 100,000 clones detected, approximately 80% appear once; the ten largest clones hold approximately 1.9%. In the case of this clone: What it binds is unknown.

Overall study findings and caveats: Certain indistinguishable V segments, among them TRBV6-2 and TRBV6-3, were excluded. In a later analysis, TCR beta V- and J-gene trimming showed a link to a missense DCLRE1C variant.

This chain joins TRBV6-6 and TRBJ1-1, with D possibly being TRBD1 (6 bases). The origin of this receptor is a woman aged 40 to 50 in good health and CMV-seronegative. The specimen was PBMCs. CDR3 loop: CASSPSGEPEAFF. CDR3 in DNA: TGTGCCAGCAGTCCCTCAGGGGAGCCCGAAGCTTTCTTT.